The clone carrying this T cell receptor (beta chain) turned up a few times. These data belong to a study of blood T cell repertoires in COVID-19. With 6 bases removed from V and 5 bases from J, the gap between germline ends came to 16 bases. This CDR3 comprises 15 residues. CDR1 is MNHEY and CDR2 is SVGAGI in the germline V gene. Sequenced by immunoSEQ multiplex PCR; TCRdb stores in-frame clones only, minus some. This table has more than 85,000 clones, approximately 82% appearing once. The chain couples TRBV6-5 to TRBJ2-2; D unresolved. The specimen sequenced was peripheral blood. The receptor was isolated from a woman older than 75 with acute or convalescent COVID-19. Written as DNA, the CDR3 is TGTGCCAGCAGCTCCTTGGGCCCGCGAACCGGGGAGCTGTTTTTT. It specifies CASSSLGPRTGELFF.